The clone carrying this T cell receptor (beta chain) showed up just once. This entry belongs to a study of blood T cell repertoires in COVID-19. In the study overall: Acute-phase and convalescent COVID-19 samples originated in the United States, Italy and Spain. T cells, B-cell-depleted T cells, or PBMCs provided the cDNA or gDNA that served as material.

Per germline, CDR1 SGHRS and CDR2 YFSETQ. V lost 4 bases and J 4 bases, leaving 15 bases between the germline ends. CDR3 length: 15 amino acids. In the source study's methods: Amplification with reference gene primers provided the estimates of nucleated cell counts. This table comes from immunoSEQ multiplex PCR, and its TCRdb copy is limited to in-frame clones, with some not included. The V and J calls and the clone size are those of that table, but D and trimming were determined from the DNA. The sample has around 130,000 clones; under 90% are singletons. The sequenced material came from peripheral blood. This chain uses TRBV5-1 with TRBJ1-3, with D tentatively TRBD1 (5 bases). The receptor was isolated from an older woman with acute or convalescent COVID-19. The DNA for the CDR3 is TGCGCCAGCAGCCCGCGGACACGCCAGGGAAACACCATATATTTT. Its protein is CASSPRTRQGNTIYF.